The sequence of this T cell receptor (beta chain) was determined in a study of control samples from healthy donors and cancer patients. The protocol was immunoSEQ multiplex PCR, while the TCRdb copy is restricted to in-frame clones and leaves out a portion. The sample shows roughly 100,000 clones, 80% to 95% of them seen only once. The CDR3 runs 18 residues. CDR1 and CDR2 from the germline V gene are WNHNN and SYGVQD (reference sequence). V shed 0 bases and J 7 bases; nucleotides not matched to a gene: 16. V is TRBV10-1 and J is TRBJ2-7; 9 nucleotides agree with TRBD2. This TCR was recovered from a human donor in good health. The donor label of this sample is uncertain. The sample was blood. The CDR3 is CASSESKILAGKPREQYF. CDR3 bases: TGCGCCAGCAGTGAGTCTAAAATCCTAGCGGGGAAGCCTAGGGAGCAGTACTTC.